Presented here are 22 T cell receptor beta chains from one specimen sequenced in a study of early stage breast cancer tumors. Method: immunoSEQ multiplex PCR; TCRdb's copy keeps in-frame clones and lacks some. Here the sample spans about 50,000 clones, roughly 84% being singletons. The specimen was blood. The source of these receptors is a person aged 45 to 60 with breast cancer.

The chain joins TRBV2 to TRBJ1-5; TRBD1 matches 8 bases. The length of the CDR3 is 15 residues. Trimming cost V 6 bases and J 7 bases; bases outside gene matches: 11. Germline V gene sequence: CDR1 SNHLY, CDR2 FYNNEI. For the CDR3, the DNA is TGTGCCAGCAGCCAAGGACAGGGTTTTTGGCAGCCCCAGCATTTT. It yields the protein CASSQGQGFWQPQHF.

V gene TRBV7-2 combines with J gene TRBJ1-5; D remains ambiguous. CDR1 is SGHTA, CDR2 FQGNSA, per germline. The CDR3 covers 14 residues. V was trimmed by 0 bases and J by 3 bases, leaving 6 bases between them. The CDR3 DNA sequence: TGTGCCAGCAGCTTAGCTAGGGACAATCAGCCCCAGCATTTT. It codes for CASSLARDNQPQHF.

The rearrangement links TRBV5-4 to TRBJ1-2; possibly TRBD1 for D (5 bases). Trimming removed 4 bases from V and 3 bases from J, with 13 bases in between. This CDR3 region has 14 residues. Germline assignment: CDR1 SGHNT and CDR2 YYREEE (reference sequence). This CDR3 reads CASSLVGGDYGYTF. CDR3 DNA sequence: TGTGCCAGCAGCCTGGTCGGGGGGGACTATGGCTACACCTTC.

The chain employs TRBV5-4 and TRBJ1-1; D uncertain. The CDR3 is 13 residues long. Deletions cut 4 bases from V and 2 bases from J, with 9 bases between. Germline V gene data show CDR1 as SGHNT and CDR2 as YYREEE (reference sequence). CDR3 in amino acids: CASSLGDNTEAFF. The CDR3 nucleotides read TGTGCCAGCAGCCTAGGAGATAACACTGAAGCTTTCTTT.

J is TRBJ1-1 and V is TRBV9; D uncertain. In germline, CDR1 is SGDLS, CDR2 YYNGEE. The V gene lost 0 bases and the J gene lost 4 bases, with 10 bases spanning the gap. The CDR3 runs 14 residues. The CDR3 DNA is TGTGCCAGCAGCGTAGAGTGGTCGGGCACTGAAGCTTTCTTT. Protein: CASSVEWSGTEAFF.

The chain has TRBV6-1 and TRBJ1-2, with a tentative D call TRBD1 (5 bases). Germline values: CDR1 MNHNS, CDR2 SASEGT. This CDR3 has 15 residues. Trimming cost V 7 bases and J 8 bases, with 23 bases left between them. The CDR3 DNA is TGTGCCAGCACCCAATACTCACAGGCCTGGGGGGGCTACACCTTC. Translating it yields CASTQYSQAWGGYTF.

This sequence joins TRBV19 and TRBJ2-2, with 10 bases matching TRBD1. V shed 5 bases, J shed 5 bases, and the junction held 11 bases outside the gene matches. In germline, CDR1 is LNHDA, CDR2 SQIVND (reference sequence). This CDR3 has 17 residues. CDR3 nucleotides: TGTGCCAGTAGTGCGGAGCCGGGACAGGGGAGGACCGGGGAGCTGTTTTTT. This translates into CASSAEPGQGRTGELFF.

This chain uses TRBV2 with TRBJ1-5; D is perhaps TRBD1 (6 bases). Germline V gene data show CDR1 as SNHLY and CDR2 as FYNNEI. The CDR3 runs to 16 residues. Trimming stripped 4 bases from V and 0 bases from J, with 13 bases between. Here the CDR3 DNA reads TGTGCCAGCAGTGTTGGGACAACCTATAGCAATCAGCCCCAGCATTTT. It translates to CASSVGTTYSNQPQHF.

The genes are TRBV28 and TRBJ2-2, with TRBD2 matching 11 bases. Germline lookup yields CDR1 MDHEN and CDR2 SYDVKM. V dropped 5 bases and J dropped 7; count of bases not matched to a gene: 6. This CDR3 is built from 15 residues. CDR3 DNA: TGTGCCAGCAGTCTAGCGGGAGGAGGAGGCGGGGAGCTGTTTTTT. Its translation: CASSLAGGGGGELFF.

CDR3 loop: CASSDSGGGYEQYF. Written as DNA, the CDR3 is TGTGCCAGCAGCGATAGCGGGGGGGGCTACGAGCAGTACTTC. The chain employs TRBV9 and TRBJ2-7, with 11 bases matching TRBD2. Germline CDR1 SGDLS, CDR2 YYNGEE. After removal of 3 bases from V and 3 bases from J, the junction contained 2 bases not matched to a gene. The CDR3 runs to 14 residues.

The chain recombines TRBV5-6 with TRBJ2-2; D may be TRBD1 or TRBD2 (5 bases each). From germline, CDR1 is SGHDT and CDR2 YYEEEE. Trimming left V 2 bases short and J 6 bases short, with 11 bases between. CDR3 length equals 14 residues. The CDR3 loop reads CASSFELGAGELFF. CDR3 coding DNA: TGTGCCAGCAGCTTTGAGTTGGGGGCCGGGGAGCTGTTTTTT. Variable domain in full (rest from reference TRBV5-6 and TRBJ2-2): DAGVTQSPTHLIKTRGQQVTLRCSPKSGHDTVSWYQQALGQGPQFIFQYYEEEERQRGNFPDRFSGHQFPNYSSELNVNALLLGDSALYLCASSFELGAGELFFGEGSRLTVL.

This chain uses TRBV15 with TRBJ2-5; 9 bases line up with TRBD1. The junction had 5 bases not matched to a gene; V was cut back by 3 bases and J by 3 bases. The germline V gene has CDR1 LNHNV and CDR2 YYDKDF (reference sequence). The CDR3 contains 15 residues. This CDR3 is CATSSQTGGKETQYF. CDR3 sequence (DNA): TGTGCCACCAGCAGCCAGACAGGGGGGAAAGAGACCCAGTACTTC. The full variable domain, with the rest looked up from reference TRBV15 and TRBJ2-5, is DAMVIQNPRYQVTQFGKPVTLSCSQTLNHNVMYWYQQKSSQAPKLLFHYYDKDFNNEADTPDNFQSRRPNTSFCFLDIRSPGLGDTAMYLCATSSQTGGKETQYFGPGTRLLVL.

CDR3 sequence (DNA): TGTGCCAGCAGGAGAGTATCCGAGGCCAACGTCCTGACTTTC. Translation: CASRRVSEANVLTF. This chain links TRBV13 with TRBJ2-6, with D unresolved. Trimming pared 6 bases from V and 6 bases from J, leaving 12 bases between. The length of the CDR3 is 14 residues. Germline V gene lookup returns CDR1 PRHDT and CDR2 FYEKMQ (reference sequence).

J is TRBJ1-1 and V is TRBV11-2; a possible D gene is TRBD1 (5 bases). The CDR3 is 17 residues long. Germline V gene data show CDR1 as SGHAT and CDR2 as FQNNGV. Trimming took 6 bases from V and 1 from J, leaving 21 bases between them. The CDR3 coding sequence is TGTGCCAGCAGTTCACGCCGGGGCCGTGATCCGAACACTGAAGCTTTCTTT. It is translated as CASSSRRGRDPNTEAFF. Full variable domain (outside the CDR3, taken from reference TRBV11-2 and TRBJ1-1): EAGVAQSPRYKIIEKRQSVAFWCNPISGHATLYWYQQILGQGPKLLIQFQNNGVVDDSQLPKDRFSAERLKGVDSTLKIQPAKLEDSAVYLCASSSRRGRDPNTEAFFGQGTRLTVV.

The CDR3 nucleotides are TGTGCCAGCTCTCATCCGCTAGGGGGAGCTTTCTTT. This codes for CASSHPLGGAFF. V gene TRBV28 combines with J gene TRBJ1-1, with a possible D match to TRBD1 (6 bases). Trimming pared 8 bases from V and 10 bases from J, leaving 17 bases between. CDR1 and CDR2 (germline): MDHEN, SYDVKM. CDR3 length: 12 amino acids.

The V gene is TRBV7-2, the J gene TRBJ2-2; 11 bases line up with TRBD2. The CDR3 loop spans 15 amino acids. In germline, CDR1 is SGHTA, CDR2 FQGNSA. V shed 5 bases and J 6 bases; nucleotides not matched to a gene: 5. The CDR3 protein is CASSRIAGGPGELFF. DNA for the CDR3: TGTGCCAGCAGCAGGATAGCGGGGGGGCCCGGGGAGCTGTTTTTT.

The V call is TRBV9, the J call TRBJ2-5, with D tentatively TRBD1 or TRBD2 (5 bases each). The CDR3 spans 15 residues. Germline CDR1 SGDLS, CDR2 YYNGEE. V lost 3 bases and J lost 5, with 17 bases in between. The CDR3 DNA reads TGTGCCAGCAGCGCGGGACGGGACGGTGGGGAGACCCAGTACTTC. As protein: CASSAGRDGGETQYF.

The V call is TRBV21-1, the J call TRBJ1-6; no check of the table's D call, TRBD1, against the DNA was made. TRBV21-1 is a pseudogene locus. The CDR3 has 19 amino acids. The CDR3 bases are TGTGCCAGCCTCGAATTGCCAGGGGGCAAGGGGAATTATAATTCACCCCTCCACTTT. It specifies CASLELPGGKGNYNSPLHF.

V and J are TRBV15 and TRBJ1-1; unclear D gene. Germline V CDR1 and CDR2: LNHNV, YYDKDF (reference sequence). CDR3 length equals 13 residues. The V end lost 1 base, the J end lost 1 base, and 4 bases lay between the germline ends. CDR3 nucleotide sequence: TGTGCCACCAGCAGAGTGGAGAACACTGAAGCTTTCTTT. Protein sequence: CATSRVENTEAFF.

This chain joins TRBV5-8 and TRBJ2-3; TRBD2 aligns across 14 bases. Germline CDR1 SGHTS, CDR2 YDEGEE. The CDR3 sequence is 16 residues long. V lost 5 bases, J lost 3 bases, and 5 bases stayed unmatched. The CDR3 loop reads CASRRGLAGVTDTQYF. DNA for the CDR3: TGTGCCAGCAGGAGGGGACTAGCGGGAGTTACAGATACGCAGTATTTT. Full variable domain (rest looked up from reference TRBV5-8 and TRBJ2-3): EAGVTQSPTHLIKTRGQQATLRCSPISGHTSVYWYQQALGLGLQFLLWYDEGEERNRGNFPPRFSGRQFPNYSSELNVNALELEDSALYLCASRRGLAGVTDTQYFGPGTRLTVL.

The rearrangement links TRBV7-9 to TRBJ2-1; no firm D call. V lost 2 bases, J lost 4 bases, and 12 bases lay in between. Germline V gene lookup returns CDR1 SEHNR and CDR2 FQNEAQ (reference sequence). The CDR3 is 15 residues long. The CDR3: CASSLMGSPYNEQFF. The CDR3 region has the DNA TGTGCCAGCAGCTTAATGGGATCCCCTTACAATGAGCAGTTCTTC.

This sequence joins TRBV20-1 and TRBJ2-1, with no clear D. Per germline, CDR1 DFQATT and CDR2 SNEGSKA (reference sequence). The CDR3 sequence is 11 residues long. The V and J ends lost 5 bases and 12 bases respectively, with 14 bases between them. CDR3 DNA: TGCAGTGCTCCCCTAACCCCGACGCAGTTCTTC. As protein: CSAPLTPTQFF.